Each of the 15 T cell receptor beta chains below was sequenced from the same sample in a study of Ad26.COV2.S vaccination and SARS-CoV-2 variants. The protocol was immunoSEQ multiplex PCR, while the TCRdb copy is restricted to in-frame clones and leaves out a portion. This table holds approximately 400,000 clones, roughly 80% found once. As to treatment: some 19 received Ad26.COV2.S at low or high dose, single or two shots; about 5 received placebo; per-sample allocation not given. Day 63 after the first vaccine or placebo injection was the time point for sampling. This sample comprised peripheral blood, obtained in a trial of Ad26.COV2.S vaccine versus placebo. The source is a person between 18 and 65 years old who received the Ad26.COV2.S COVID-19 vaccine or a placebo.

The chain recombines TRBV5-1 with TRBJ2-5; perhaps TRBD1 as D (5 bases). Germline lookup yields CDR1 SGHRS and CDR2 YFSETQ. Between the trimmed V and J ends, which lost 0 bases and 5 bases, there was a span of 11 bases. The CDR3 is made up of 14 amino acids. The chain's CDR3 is CASSLGRAGETQYF. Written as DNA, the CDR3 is TGCGCCAGCAGCTTGGGTCGGGCAGGGGAGACCCAGTACTTC.

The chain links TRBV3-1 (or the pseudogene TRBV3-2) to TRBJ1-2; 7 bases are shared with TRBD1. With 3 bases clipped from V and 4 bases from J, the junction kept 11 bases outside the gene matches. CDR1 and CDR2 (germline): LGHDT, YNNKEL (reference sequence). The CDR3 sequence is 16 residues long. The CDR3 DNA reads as TGTGCCAGCAGCCAGGACCGGACAGGTTCTTTCTATGGCTACACCTTC. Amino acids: CASSQDRTGSFYGYTF.

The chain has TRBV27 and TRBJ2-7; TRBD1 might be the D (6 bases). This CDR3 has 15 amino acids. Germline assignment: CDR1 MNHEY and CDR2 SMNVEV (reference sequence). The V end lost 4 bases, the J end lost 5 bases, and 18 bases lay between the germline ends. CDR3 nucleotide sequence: TGTGCCAGCAGTTCGCTCATGGGCACAGGGAACGAGCAGTACTTC. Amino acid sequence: CASSSLMGTGNEQYF.

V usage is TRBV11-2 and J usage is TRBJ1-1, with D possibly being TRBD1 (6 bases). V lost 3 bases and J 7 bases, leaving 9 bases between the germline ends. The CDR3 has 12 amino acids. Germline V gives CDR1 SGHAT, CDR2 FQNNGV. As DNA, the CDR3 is TGTGCCAGCAGCTTCCCAGGGGTTGAAGCTTTCTTT. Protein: CASSFPGVEAFF.

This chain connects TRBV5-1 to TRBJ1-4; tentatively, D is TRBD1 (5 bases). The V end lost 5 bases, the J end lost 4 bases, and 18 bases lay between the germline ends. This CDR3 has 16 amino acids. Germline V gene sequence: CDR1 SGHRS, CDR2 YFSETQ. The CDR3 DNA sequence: TGCGCCAGCAGGCGGGACCCATCCCTACTTAATGAAAAACTGTTTTTT. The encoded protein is CASRRDPSLLNEKLFF.

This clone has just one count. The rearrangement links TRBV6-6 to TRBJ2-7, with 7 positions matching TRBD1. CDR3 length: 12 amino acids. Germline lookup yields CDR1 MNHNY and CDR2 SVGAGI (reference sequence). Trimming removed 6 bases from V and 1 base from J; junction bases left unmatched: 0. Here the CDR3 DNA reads TGTGCCAGCAGCAGGGGGTCCTACGAGCAGTACTTC. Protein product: CASSRGSYEQYF.

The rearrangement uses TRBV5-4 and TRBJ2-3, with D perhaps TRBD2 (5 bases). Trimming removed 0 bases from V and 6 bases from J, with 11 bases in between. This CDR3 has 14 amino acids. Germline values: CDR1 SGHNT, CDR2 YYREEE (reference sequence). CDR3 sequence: CASSLVRGLDTQYF. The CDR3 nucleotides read TGTGCCAGCAGCTTGGTCCGGGGTCTCGATACGCAGTATTTT.

The CDR3, as DNA: TGTGCCAGCAGCTTCGCGAGGAAGGGTAATTCACCCCTCCACTTT. This translates into CASSFARKGNSPLHF. This sequence joins TRBV11-3 and TRBJ1-6; the D is unclear. The V gene lost 3 bases and the J gene lost 6 bases, with 12 bases spanning the gap. The germline CDR1 and CDR2 sequences are SGHNT and YENEEA. The CDR3 loop spans 15 amino acids.

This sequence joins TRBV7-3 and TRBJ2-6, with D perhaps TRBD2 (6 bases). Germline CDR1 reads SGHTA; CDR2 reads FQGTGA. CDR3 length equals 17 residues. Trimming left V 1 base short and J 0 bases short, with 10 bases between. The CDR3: CASSLKGLSSGANVLTF. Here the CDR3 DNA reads TGTGCCAGCAGCTTAAAGGGACTGTCCTCTGGGGCCAACGTCCTGACTTTC.

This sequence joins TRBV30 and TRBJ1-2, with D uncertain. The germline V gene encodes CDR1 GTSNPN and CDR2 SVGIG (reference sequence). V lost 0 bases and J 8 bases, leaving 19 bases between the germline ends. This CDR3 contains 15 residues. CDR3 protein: CAWSVKGAGTYGYTF. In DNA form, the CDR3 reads TGTGCCTGGAGTGTAAAAGGCGCAGGCACGTACGGCTACACCTTC.

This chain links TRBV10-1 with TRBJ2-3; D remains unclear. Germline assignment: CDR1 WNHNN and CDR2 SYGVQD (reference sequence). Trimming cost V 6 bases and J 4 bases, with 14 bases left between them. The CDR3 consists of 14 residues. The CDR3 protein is CASSPSGSPDTQYF. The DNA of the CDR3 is TGCGCCAGCAGCCCGTCCGGATCCCCAGATACGCAGTATTTT.

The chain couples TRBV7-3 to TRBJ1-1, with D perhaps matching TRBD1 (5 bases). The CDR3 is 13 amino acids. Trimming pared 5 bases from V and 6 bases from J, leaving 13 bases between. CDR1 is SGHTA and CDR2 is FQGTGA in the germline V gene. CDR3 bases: TGTGCCAGCAGCGCTCAACAAGGGGCTGAAGCTTTCTTT. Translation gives CASSAQQGAEAFF.

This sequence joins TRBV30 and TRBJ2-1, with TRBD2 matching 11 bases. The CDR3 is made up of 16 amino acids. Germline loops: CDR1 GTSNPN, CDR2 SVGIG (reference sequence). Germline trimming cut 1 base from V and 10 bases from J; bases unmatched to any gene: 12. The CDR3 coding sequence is TGTGCCTGGAGTGGCAGCGGGACTAGCGGATACCACGAGCAGTTCTTC. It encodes CAWSGSGTSGYHEQFF.

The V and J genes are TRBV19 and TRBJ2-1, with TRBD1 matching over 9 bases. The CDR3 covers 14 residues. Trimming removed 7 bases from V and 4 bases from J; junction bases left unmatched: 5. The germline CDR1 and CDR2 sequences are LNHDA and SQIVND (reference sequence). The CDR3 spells CASTRTGDYNEQFF. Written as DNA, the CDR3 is TGTGCCAGTACCAGGACAGGGGATTACAATGAGCAGTTCTTC.

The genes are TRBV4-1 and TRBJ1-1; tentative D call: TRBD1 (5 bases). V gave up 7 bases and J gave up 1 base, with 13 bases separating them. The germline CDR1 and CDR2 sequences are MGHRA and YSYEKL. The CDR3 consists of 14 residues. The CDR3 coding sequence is TGCGCCAGCACCCCCAGCAGGGCGAACACTGAAGCTTTCTTT. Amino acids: CASTPSRANTEAFF.